Listed here is a single T cell receptor beta chain. The data were obtained in a study of T cell responses to AZD1222 COVID-19 vaccine. From germline, CDR1 is SGHDN and CDR2 FVKESK. Trimming cost V 2 bases and J 4 bases; bases outside gene matches: 8. This CDR3 is built from 15 residues. Some clones are missing from TCRdb's copy, which holds only in-frame ones; the method was immunoSEQ multiplex PCR. The sample consists of about 100,000 clones, 85% to 90% of them appearing once. V usage is TRBV14 and J usage is TRBJ2-7; 7 positions agree with TRBD1. The input for sequencing was peripheral blood, taken on day 0 of AZD1222 vaccination. This TCR was recovered from an adult in good health. For the CDR3, the DNA is TGTGCCAGCAGCCAAAGACAGGGCTCTACTTACGAGCAGTACTTC. Protein product: CASSQRQGSTYEQYF.